One sample yielded the 14 T cell receptor beta chains listed below, sequenced in a study of T cell repertoires in cytomegalovirus infection. MiXCR, applied by TCRdb to the reads, yields one record per CDR3 protein. This repertoire shows around 770,000 distinct CDR3 sequences, roughly 28% found once; its top ten account for around 14%. The antigens for these receptors are not known. The source material was cultured CD8+ T cells from PBMCs, sampled from culture after CMV antigen stimulation. The receptors originated from a human donor in good health (CMV status not recorded). Some clones in this sample may be carry-over from other donors' samples.

V is TRBV27 and J is TRBJ1-3; 7 nucleotides align to TRBD1. V shed 5 bases and J 0 bases; nucleotides not matched to a gene: 4. The CDR3 has 15 residues. Looked up from germline, CDR1 is MNHEY and CDR2 is SMNVEV (reference sequence). The CDR3 coding sequence is TGTGCCAGCAGTATACAGGGGTCCTCTGGAAACACCATATATTTT. Its protein product is CASSIQGSSGNTIYF.

The chain recombines TRBV7-2 with TRBJ1-6, with D possibly being TRBD1 (5 bases). The germline CDR1 and CDR2 sequences are SGHTA and FQGNSA. The CDR3 totals 16 residues. With 6 bases removed from V and 8 bases from J, the gap between germline ends came to 20 bases. The CDR3 nucleotides read TGTGCCAGCAGTTTATGGGAGGGACTTGGTTATTCACCCCTCCACTTT. Translated: CASSLWEGLGYSPLHF.

V usage is TRBV5-1 and J usage is TRBJ2-7; 10 bases map to TRBD1. Germline trimming cut 3 bases from V and 5 bases from J; bases unmatched to any gene: 5. The germline V gene encodes CDR1 SGHRS and CDR2 YFSETQ. CDR3 size: 14 residues. The DNA for the CDR3 is TGCGCCAGCAGCTGGGGACAGGGGATGGACGAGCAGTACTTC. This translates into CASSWGQGMDEQYF.

This clonotype was recorded many times. In nucleotides, the CDR3 is TGCGCCAGCAGCCAAGACCTACGTGATGAGCAGTTCTTC. Protein product: CASSQDLRDEQFF. V is TRBV4-3 and J is TRBJ2-1; D is unclear. Trimming removed 0 bases from V and 8 bases from J, with 8 bases in between. The CDR3 totals 13 residues. Per germline, CDR1 LGHNA and CDR2 YSLEER.

The chain uses TRBV5-5 and TRBJ2-1, with TRBD1 matching over 7 bases. Unmatched junction bases numbered 9, after V lost 2 bases and J lost 4 bases. The CDR3 spans 16 residues. Germline V gene lookup returns CDR1 SGHKS and CDR2 YYEKEE (reference sequence). The CDR3 DNA sequence: TGTGCCAGCAGCTTTAGCCGGGACAGAGTTTACAATGAGCAGTTCTTC. Translating it yields CASSFSRDRVYNEQFF.

To note about this clonotype: This may stem from a read error, because a much larger clone lies one nucleotide away. This chain joins TRBV7-8 and TRBJ2-3; 8 nucleotides line up with TRBD2. Germline loops: CDR1 SGHVS, CDR2 FQNEAQ. V lost 8 bases, J lost 1 base, and 11 bases stayed unmatched. There are 16 residues in the CDR3. CDR3 loop: CASCTAGGGGTDTQYF. CDR3 DNA: TGTGCCAGCTGCACCGCGGGGGGAGGTGGCACAGATACGCAGTATTTT.

The J gene is TRBJ1-4, the V gene TRBV6-1; D possibly corresponds to TRBD1 (6 bases). The CDR3 length is 14 residues. V gave up 0 bases and J gave up 13 bases, with 15 bases separating them. Germline-derived CDR1 and CDR2 are MNHNS and SASEGT. CDR3 DNA: TGTGCCAGCAGTGAAGCCCCAGGGGACCCTAGACTGTTTTTT. Amino acid sequence: CASSEAPGDPRLFF.

This clonotype was picked up many times. CDR3: CASTKHYTGELFF. The CDR3 DNA sequence: TGTGCCAGCACCAAACATTACACCGGGGAGCTGTTTTTT. J is TRBJ2-2 and V is TRBV6-6; D gene ambiguous. V shed 7 bases and J shed 3 bases, with 9 bases lying between them. The CDR3 is made up of 13 amino acids. Per germline, CDR1 MNHNY and CDR2 SVGAGI (reference sequence).

V and J are TRBV14 and TRBJ2-2; no reliable D call. V shed 0 bases and J shed 2 bases, with 7 bases lying between them. The CDR3 loop spans 15 amino acids. Germline V CDR1 and CDR2: SGHDN, FVKESK. CDR3 region: CASSQDWFNTGELFF. As DNA, the CDR3 is TGTGCCAGCAGCCAAGATTGGTTTAACACCGGGGAGCTGTTTTTT. Based on the CDR3 plus reference TRBV14 and TRBJ2-2, the full variable domain is EAGVTQFPSHSVIEKGQTVTLRCDPISGHDNLYWYRRVMGKEIKFLLHFVKESKQDESGMPNNRFLAERTGGTYSTLKVQPAELEDSGVYFCASSQDWFNTGELFFGEGSRLTVL.

The CDR3 reads CASSQGRGRDNEQFF. The CDR3 DNA is TGTGCCAGCAGCCAAGGGCGGGGGAGGGACAATGAGCAGTTCTTC. The V call is TRBV3-1, the J call TRBJ2-1; 7 positions agree with TRBD2. From germline, CDR1 is LGHDT and CDR2 YNNKEL (reference sequence). With V trimmed by 1 base and J by 5 bases, 5 bases remained unmatched. The CDR3 is 15 residues long.

This clonotype was counted between two and nine times. The chain links TRBV6-5 to TRBJ1-1; tentatively, D is TRBD1 (6 bases). V lost 5 bases to trimming and J lost 0 bases, with 19 bases between them. This CDR3 has 17 amino acids. Germline loops: CDR1 MNHEY, CDR2 SVGAGI. In DNA, the CDR3 is TGTGCCAGCAGTCACCCCGCAGGGGCCCCCATGAACACTGAAGCTTTCTTT. Protein: CASSHPAGAPMNTEAFF.

In its sample, this clonotype was seen a few times. This chain connects TRBV6-1 to TRBJ2-3, with 13 bases aligning to TRBD2. Per the germline V gene, CDR1 is MNHNS and CDR2 is SASEGT. The CDR3 consists of 15 residues. V shed 6 bases and J 1 base; nucleotides not matched to a gene: 1. CDR3 nucleotide sequence: TGTGCCAGCAGGGGGACTAGCGGGGGCACAGATACGCAGTATTTT. Protein product: CASRGTSGGTDTQYF.

This clonotype was detected a few times. The chain joins TRBV29-1 to TRBJ2-1, with D perhaps matching TRBD2 (6 bases). Trimming left V 1 base short and J 0 bases short, with 13 bases between. The CDR3 is 16 amino acids. The germline V gene encodes CDR1 SQVTM and CDR2 ANQGSEA. The CDR3 sequence is CSVEGTREVSYNEQFF. As DNA, the CDR3 is TGCAGCGTTGAAGGTACTAGGGAGGTCTCCTACAATGAGCAGTTCTTC.

This clonotype was picked up a small number of times. In DNA, the CDR3 is TGTGCCAGCAGCTTTTCCGTGGGGGCTACAGATACGCAGTATTTT. It codes for CASSFSVGATDTQYF. The chain uses TRBV7-6 and TRBJ2-3; D is perhaps TRBD1 (6 bases). From germline, CDR1 is SGHVS and CDR2 FNYEAQ. The CDR3 contains 15 residues. The germline V and J ends were trimmed by 3 bases and 3 bases, with 13 bases remaining between them.